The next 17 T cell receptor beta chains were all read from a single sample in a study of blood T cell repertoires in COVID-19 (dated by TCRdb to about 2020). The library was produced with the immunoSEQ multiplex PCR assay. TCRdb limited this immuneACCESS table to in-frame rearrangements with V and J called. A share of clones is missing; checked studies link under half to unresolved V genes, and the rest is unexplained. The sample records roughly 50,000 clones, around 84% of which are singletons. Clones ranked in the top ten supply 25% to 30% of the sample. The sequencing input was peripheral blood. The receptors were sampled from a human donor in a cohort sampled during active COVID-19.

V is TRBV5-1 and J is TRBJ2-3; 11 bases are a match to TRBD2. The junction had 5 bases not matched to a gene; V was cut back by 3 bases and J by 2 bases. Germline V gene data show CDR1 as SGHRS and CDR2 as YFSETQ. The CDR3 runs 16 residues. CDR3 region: CASSSGTSGFTDTQYF. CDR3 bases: TGCGCCAGCAGCTCCGGGACTAGCGGTTTCACAGATACGCAGTATTTT.

DNA of the CDR3: TGTGCCAGCAGTTGGACAGGGGGCGATCAGCCCCAGCATTTT. Translating gives CASSWTGGDQPQHF. The V and J genes are TRBV6-5 and TRBJ1-5, with TRBD1 identical over 11 bases. The germline CDR1 and CDR2 sequences are MNHEY and SVGAGI. The V gene end was trimmed by 4 bases and the J gene end by 5 bases; junction bases not matched to a gene: 1. This CDR3 is 14 amino acids long.

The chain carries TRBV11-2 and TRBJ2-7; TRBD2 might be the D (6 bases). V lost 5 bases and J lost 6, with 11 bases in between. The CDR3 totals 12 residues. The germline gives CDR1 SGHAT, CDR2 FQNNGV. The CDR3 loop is CASSPTSREQYF. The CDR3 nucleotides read TGTGCCAGCAGCCCGACTAGTCGCGAGCAGTACTTC. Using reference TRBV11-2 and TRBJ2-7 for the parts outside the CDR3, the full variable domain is EAGVAQSPRYKIIEKRQSVAFWCNPISGHATLYWYQQILGQGPKLLIQFQNNGVVDDSQLPKDRFSAERLKGVDSTLKIQPAKLEDSAVYLCASSPTSREQYFGPGTRLTVT.

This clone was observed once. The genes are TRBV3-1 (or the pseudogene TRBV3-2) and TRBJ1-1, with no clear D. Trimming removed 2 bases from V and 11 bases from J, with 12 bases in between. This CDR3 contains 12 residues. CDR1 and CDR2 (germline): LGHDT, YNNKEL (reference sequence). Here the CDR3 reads CASSQTGYWAFF. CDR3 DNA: TGTGCCAGCAGCCAAACGGGGTACTGGGCTTTCTTT.

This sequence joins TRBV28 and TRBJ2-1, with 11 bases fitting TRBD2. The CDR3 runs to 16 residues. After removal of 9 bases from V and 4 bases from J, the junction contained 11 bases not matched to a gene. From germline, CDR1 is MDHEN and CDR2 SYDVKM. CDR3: CASIGTSGQDYNEQFF. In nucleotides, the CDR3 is TGTGCCAGTATAGGGACTAGCGGACAAGATTACAATGAGCAGTTCTTC.

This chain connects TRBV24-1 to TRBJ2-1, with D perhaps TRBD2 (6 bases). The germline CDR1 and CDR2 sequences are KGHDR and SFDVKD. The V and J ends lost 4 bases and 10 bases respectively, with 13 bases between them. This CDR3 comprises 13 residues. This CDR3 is CATSDPSVTEQFF. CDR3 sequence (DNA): TGTGCCACCAGTGACCCTAGCGTGACGGAGCAGTTCTTC.

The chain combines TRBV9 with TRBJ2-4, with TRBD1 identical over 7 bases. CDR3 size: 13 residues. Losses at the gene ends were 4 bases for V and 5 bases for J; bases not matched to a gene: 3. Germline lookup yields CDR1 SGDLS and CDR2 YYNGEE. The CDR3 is CASSPGQQNIQYF. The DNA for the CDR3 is TGTGCCAGCAGCCCGGGACAGCAAAACATTCAGTACTTC.

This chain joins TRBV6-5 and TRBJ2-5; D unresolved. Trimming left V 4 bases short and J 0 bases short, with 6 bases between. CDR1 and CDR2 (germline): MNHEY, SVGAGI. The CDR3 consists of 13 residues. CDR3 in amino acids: CASSSANQETQYF. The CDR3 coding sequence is TGTGCCAGCAGTTCCGCGAACCAAGAGACCCAGTACTTC.

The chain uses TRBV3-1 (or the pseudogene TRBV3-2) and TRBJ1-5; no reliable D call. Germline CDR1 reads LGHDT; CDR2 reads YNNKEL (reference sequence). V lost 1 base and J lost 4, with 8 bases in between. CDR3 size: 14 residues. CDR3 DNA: TGTGCCAGCAGCCAAGTCCCGGGGAATCAGCCCCAGCATTTT. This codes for CASSQVPGNQPQHF.

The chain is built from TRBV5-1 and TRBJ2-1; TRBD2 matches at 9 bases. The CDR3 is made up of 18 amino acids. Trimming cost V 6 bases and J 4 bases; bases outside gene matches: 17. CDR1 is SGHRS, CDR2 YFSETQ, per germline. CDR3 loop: CASTNAGGLTSGYNEQFF. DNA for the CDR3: TGCGCCAGCACCAACGCGGGGGGGCTCACTAGCGGGTACAATGAGCAGTTCTTC.

The CDR3 sequence: CASRRGTGRSYTF. The CDR3 region has the DNA TGTGCCAGCAGGAGAGGGACAGGGAGAAGCTACACCTTC. The rearrangement joins TRBV7-9 to TRBJ1-2; 9 nucleotides match TRBD1. CDR1 SEHNR and CDR2 FQNEAQ come from the germline V gene (reference sequence). Unmatched junction bases numbered 8, after V lost 6 bases and J lost 9 bases. The CDR3 covers 13 residues.

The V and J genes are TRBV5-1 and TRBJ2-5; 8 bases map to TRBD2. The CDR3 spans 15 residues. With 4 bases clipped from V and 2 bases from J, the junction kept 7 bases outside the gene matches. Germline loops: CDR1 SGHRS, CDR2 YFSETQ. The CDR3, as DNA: TGCGCCAGCAGCCCTATCCCGGGAGGGCAAGAGACCCAGTACTTC. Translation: CASSPIPGGQETQYF.

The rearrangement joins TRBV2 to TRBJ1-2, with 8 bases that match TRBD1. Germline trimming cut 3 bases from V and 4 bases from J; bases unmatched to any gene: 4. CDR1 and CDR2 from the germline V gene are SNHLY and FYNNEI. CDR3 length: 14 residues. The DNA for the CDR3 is TGTGCCAGCAGTGATAGGGACAGGCCCTATGGCTACACCTTC. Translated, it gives CASSDRDRPYGYTF.

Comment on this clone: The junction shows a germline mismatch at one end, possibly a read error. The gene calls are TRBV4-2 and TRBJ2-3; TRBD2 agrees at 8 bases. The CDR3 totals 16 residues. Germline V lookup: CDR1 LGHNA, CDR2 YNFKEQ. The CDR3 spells CASTQNGGGTSYTQYF. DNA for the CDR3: TGTGCCAGCACCCAAAACGGGGGGGGGACCTCTTATACGCAGTATTTT.

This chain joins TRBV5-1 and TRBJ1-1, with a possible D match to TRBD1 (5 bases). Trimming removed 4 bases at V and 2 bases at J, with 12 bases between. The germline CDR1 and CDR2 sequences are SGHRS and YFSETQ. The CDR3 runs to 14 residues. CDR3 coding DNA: TGCGCCAGCAGCGGCACTACAGGTAACACTGAAGCTTTCTTT. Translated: CASSGTTGNTEAFF.

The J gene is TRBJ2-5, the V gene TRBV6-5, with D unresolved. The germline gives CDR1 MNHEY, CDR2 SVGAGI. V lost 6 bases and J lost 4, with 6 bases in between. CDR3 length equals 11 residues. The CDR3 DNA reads TGTGCCAGCAGACAGTTAGAGACCCAGTACTTC. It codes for CASRQLETQYF.

In DNA, the CDR3 is TGTGCCAGCAGCGTAACCGCGACTAGCGGCACCTACGAGCAGTACTTC. This encodes CASSVTATSGTYEQYF. The chain has TRBV9 and TRBJ2-7; 9 bases are a match to TRBD2. V lost 1 base, J lost 2 bases, and 7 bases stayed unmatched. Germline V gene sequence: CDR1 SGDLS, CDR2 YYNGEE. This CDR3 has 16 residues.